The present entry profiles one T cell receptor (beta chain) with its context. Trimming pared 0 bases from V and 7 bases from J, leaving 22 bases between. The germline V gene encodes CDR1 DFQATT and CDR2 SNEGSKA (reference sequence). The CDR3 totals 16 residues. The sample belongs to a study of spatial heterogeneity in lung cancer. Study in general: Each time, sequencing found more beta-chain sequences than alpha-chain sequences.

The time point: sample taken at primary tumor resection. Unsorted samples of tumor, nontumor lung or frozen PBMC had their whole RNA sequenced. Every cDNA TCR molecule received its own unique molecular identifier. MiXCR was run by TCRdb on the 5' RACE reads, yielding one entry per CDR3 protein. The sample has tens of thousands of distinct CDR3 sequences, approximately 5.2% seen once. This clonotype originated in a female donor with early-stage non-small cell lung cancer. The sequencing here drew on PBMCs, taken at surgery. This chain connects TRBV20-1 to TRBJ2-7, with D maybe TRBD2 (6 bases). In nucleotides, the CDR3 is TGCAGTGCTAGAGAGGGAGTTTCGGCTAGCGAGTCGGAGCAGTACTTC. Its protein product is CSAREGVSASESEQYF.